This T cell receptor beta chain appears in the sequencing data of a study of blood T cell repertoires in COVID-19. Study-level information: T cells, B-cell-depleted T cells, or PBMCs provided the cDNA or gDNA that served as material.

The ends lost 4 bases at V and 0 bases at J; junction bases unmatched: 7. The CDR3 length is 16 residues. In germline, CDR1 is SGDLS, CDR2 YYNGEE. Authors' analysis steps: Nucleated cell counts were estimated from reference gene primer amplification. Assay used: immunoSEQ multiplex PCR; TCRdb lists only in-frame clones, some missing. V and J calls and clone size come straight from that table; D and trimming were deduced from the DNA. The sample comprises 150,000 or so clones, around nine tenths of which are singletons, and about a tenth rests with the top ten. This rearrangement joins TRBV9 to TRBJ2-3, with TRBD2 matching over 8 bases. The material sequenced was peripheral blood. The receptor comes from a woman in her seventies with COVID-19, enrolled during active disease. Written as DNA, the CDR3 is TGTGCCAGCAGCACGCGGGGGGCGCCTAGCACAGATACGCAGTATTTT. This sequence encodes CASSTRGAPSTDTQYF.